This T cell receptor beta chain was captured in a study of ipilimumab plus nivolumab after autologous stem cell transplantation. About the research overall: Typical patient got four to six ipilimumab doses and seven to nine nivolumab doses (median). Both relapsed and primary refractory DLBCL were included. The study's findings and limits: Per the authors, repertoire, Treg and microbiota data justify further study.

Only a few counts were recorded for this clone. Its specificity is unknown. Clones were read by immunoSEQ multiplex PCR, and TCRdb kept only the in-frame ones, dropping some. The sample comprises some 87,000 clones, approximately 83% of which are singletons, and 2.2% rests with the top ten. Through week 26, nivolumab 3 mg/kg IV was given weeks 1, 4, 7, 10, then biweekly. With V trimmed by 0 bases and J by 2 bases, 11 bases remained unmatched. This CDR3 is 20 amino acids long. Germline-derived CDR1 and CDR2 are SGHTA and FQGTGA. Specimen: PBMCs, collected in a trial of ipilimumab plus nivolumab as post-transplant consolidation. The chain uses TRBV7-3 and TRBJ2-1; TRBD2 aligns across 12 bases. This receptor was identified in a male donor with diffuse large B-cell lymphoma. The CDR3 spells CASSLTGLAGGPWTYNEQFF. The CDR3 DNA sequence: TGTGCCAGCAGCTTAACTGGGCTAGCGGGGGGGCCGTGGACCTACAATGAGCAGTTCTTC.